The 20 T cell receptor beta chains below all came from one sample that was sequenced in a study of blood T cells in healthy people across ages. It was with a sample-barcoded 5' primer and a J-beta primer mix that a second PCR of about 6 to 11 cycles was run. One entry per CDR3 protein, called by TCRdb with MiXCR from the 5' RACE reads. The profile covers about 1.5 million distinct CDR3 sequences, with about 45% appearing a single time and approximately 4% taken by the ten largest. The source material was blood. The receptors stem from a woman aged 18 to 35 in good health.

The chain couples TRBV11-2 to TRBJ2-1; 12 bases agree with TRBD2. The J call may be faulty, since TRBJ2-7 better matches the DNA end. The length of the CDR3 is 18 residues. Germline assignment: CDR1 SGHAT and CDR2 FQNNGV. Here the CDR3 reads CASSLELTSGGTYNEQYF. The CDR3 region has the DNA TGTGCCAGCAGCTTAGAGCTGACTAGCGGGGGAACCTACAATGAGCAGTACTTC.

V gene TRBV20-1 combines with J gene TRBJ2-7; TRBD2 matches at 13 bases. The CDR3 loop spans 14 amino acids. J was trimmed by 2 bases and V by 4 bases; bases with no gene match: 2. Looked up from germline, CDR1 is DFQATT and CDR2 is SNEGSKA (reference sequence). CDR3: CSATGLAGAYEQYF. DNA for the CDR3: TGCAGTGCTACTGGACTAGCGGGAGCCTACGAGCAGTACTTC.

The rearrangement uses TRBV29-1 and TRBJ1-2, with a weak D call TRBD1 (5 bases). The CDR3 has 13 amino acids. Germline CDR1 is SQVTM and CDR2 is ANQGSEA. Trimming cost V 6 bases and J 8 bases, with 19 bases left between them. The CDR3 spells CSVRGSRAGGYTF. Written as DNA, the CDR3 is TGCAGCGTCCGCGGGTCCAGGGCGGGCGGCTACACCTTC.

This chain links TRBV7-9 with TRBJ1-3; no reliable D call. Germline assignment: CDR1 SEHNR and CDR2 FQNEAQ (reference sequence). Trimming took off 3 bases at V and 4 bases at J, with 13 bases between the two ends. The length of the CDR3 is 15 residues. The CDR3 nucleotides read TGTGCCAGCAGCTTCGGGGTCGCCGCAGGAAACACCATATATTTT. This gives the protein CASSFGVAAGNTIYF.

The rearrangement joins TRBV30 to TRBJ2-5; tentatively, D is TRBD1 or TRBD2 (5 bases each). Germline CDR1 is GTSNPN and CDR2 is SVGIG (reference sequence). Trimming pared 1 base from V and 2 bases from J, leaving 11 bases between. The CDR3 has 14 amino acids. As DNA, the CDR3 is TGTGCCTGGAGTGAGGGGACGTTACAAGAGACCCAGTACTTC. It is translated as CAWSEGTLQETQYF.

The chain employs TRBV27 and TRBJ1-5; D is ambiguous. The CDR3 runs 14 residues. Germline V gene sequence: CDR1 MNHEY, CDR2 SMNVEV (reference sequence). V shed 2 bases and J shed 7 bases, with 12 bases lying between them. CDR3: CASSLMGSQQPQHF. DNA of the CDR3: TGTGCCAGCAGTTTAATGGGGTCTCAGCAGCCCCAGCATTTT.

The sample holds a few counts of this clonotype. The rearrangement uses TRBV5-6 and TRBJ2-1, with a tentative D call TRBD2 (5 bases). Trimming took off 2 bases at V and 9 bases at J, with 15 bases between the two ends. The CDR3 has 14 amino acids. Looked up from germline, CDR1 is SGHDT and CDR2 is YYEEEE. The CDR3, as DNA: TGTGCCAGCAGCTTAAATTGGAGTGGAGGTGAGCAGTTCTTC. It yields the protein CASSLNWSGGEQFF. Supplemented by reference TRBV5-6 and TRBJ2-1, the full variable domain reads DAGVTQSPTHLIKTRGQQVTLRCSPKSGHDTVSWYQQALGQGPQFIFQYYEEEERQRGNFPDRFSGHQFPNYSSELNVNALLLGDSALYLCASSLNWSGGEQFFGPGTRLTVL.

The chain joins TRBV20-1 to TRBJ2-1, with D unclear. Per germline, CDR1 DFQATT and CDR2 SNEGSKA (reference sequence). The CDR3 is 13 amino acids. This CDR3 reads CTCSSSSYNEQFF. CDR3 DNA sequence: TGCACCTGCAGTTCGAGCTCCTACAATGAGCAGTTCTTC.

With respect to this clonotype: The junction differs from germline at one of its ends, possibly a read error. The gene calls are TRBV5-1 and TRBJ1-2; D gene ambiguous. Germline values: CDR1 SGHRS, CDR2 YFSETQ. The CDR3 runs to 14 residues. As DNA, the CDR3 is TGCGTCAGCAGCTTGGCGAACAGTAACTATGGCTACACCTTC. This encodes CVSSLANSNYGYTF.

There are many counts of this clonotype. The CDR3 DNA reads as TGCAGTGCTAGGGGGGGCTTTAATGAGCAGTTCTTC. Encoded protein: CSARGGFNEQFF. The rearrangement uses TRBV20-1 and TRBJ2-1; D is possibly TRBD1 or TRBD2 (6 bases each). Germline lookup yields CDR1 DFQATT and CDR2 SNEGSKA (reference sequence). This CDR3 is built from 12 residues. V lost 3 bases and J 7 bases, leaving 10 bases between the germline ends.

With respect to this clonotype: A read error is possible here, since a much larger clone lies one base away. The chain has TRBV7-9 and TRBJ1-4; D gene uncertain. This CDR3 contains 13 residues. Germline CDR1 and CDR2: SEHNR and FQNEAQ (reference sequence). CDR3 residues: CASSPPSGERLFF. Written as DNA, the CDR3 is TGTGCCAGCAGCCCGCCGTCCGGTGAAAGACTGTTTTTT.

As concerns this clonotype: A much bigger clone sits one base away, suggesting this may be a read error. V and J are TRBV29-1 and TRBJ2-5; no firm D call. The CDR3 is 13 residues long. Looked up from germline, CDR1 is SQVTM and CDR2 is ANQGSEA. V lost 2 bases and J 0 bases, leaving 7 bases between the germline ends. The CDR3 DNA sequence: TGCAGCGTTGAATCGTCCAACCAAGAGACCCAGTACTTC. It is translated as CSVESSNQETQYF. The full variable domain, in which reference TRBV29-1 and TRBJ2-5 provide the parts outside the CDR3, is SAVISQKPSRDICQRGTSLTIQCQVDSQVTMMFWYRQQPGQSLTLIATANQGSEATYESGFVIDKFPISRPNLTFSTLTVSNMSPEDSSIYLCSVESSNQETQYFGPGTRLLVL.

The genes are TRBV20-1 and TRBJ1-1, with TRBD1 identical over 9 bases. The CDR3 contains 15 residues. Germline V CDR1 and CDR2: DFQATT, SNEGSKA (reference sequence). With 0 bases clipped from V and 4 bases from J, the junction kept 6 bases outside the gene matches. CDR3 sequence: CSARDLRQGVTEAFF. The DNA of the CDR3 is TGCAGTGCTAGAGATCTTCGACAGGGGGTCACTGAAGCTTTCTTT.

The chain carries TRBV27 and TRBJ1-5, with D perhaps matching TRBD1 (6 bases). V lost 6 bases to trimming and J lost 3 bases, with 18 bases between them. The CDR3 consists of 16 residues. In germline, CDR1 is MNHEY, CDR2 SMNVEV (reference sequence). CDR3 protein: CASSPVTGQHNQPQHF. For the CDR3, the DNA is TGTGCCAGCAGCCCTGTTACCGGACAGCACAATCAGCCCCAGCATTTT.

The V call is TRBV24-1, the J call TRBJ2-7, with TRBD1 identical over 7 bases. Per the germline V gene, CDR1 is KGHDR and CDR2 is SFDVKD. The CDR3 sequence is 14 residues long. The V gene end was trimmed by 7 bases and the J gene end by 5 bases; junction bases not matched to a gene: 10. The CDR3 DNA follows: TGTGCCACCAGGGTCCTTCAGGGACAGAACGAGCAGTACTTC. This gives the protein CATRVLQGQNEQYF.

This clonotype occurred a few times. The chain links TRBV20-1 to TRBJ2-7, with 7 bases that match TRBD1. CDR1 is DFQATT, CDR2 SNEGSKA, per germline (reference sequence). CDR3 size: 14 residues. V gave up 5 bases and J gave up 1 base; unmatched junction bases: 8. CDR3 region: CSAPRQGRSYEQYF. DNA for the CDR3: TGCAGTGCTCCCCGACAGGGACGTTCCTACGAGCAGTACTTC.

This clonotype was observed a few times. The CDR3 sequence is CAISDIPGPSPYEQYF. The CDR3 DNA sequence: TGTGCCATCAGTGATATTCCGGGGCCTTCCCCCTACGAGCAGTACTTC. The chain couples TRBV10-3 to TRBJ2-7; the D gene could be TRBD1 or TRBD2 (5 bases each). The CDR3 runs 16 residues. Trimming removed 3 bases from V and 2 bases from J, with 17 bases in between. CDR1 is ENHRY, CDR2 SYGVKD, per germline.

The sample holds a few counts of this clonotype. The chain's CDR3 is CASSLDRPSAIRYNEQFF. The CDR3 DNA reads as TGTGCCAGCAGCTTAGACAGGCCGAGCGCTATTCGCTACAATGAGCAGTTCTTC. This chain connects TRBV7-8 to TRBJ2-1, with D possibly TRBD1 on 5 matching bases. CDR1 SGHVS and CDR2 FQNEAQ come from the germline V gene. The CDR3 consists of 18 residues. Trimming took 1 base from V and 3 from J, leaving 19 bases between them.

The V gene is TRBV12-3 or TRBV12-4, the J gene TRBJ1-5; the match to TRBD1 covers 10 bases. The V and J ends lost 4 bases and 4 bases, in that order; junction bases with no gene match: 4. This CDR3 region has 15 residues. The CDR3 spells CASSSRQGANQPQHF. The CDR3, as DNA: TGTGCCAGCAGTTCTAGACAGGGGGCGAATCAGCCCCAGCATTTT.

On this clonotype: This may arise from a read error, as a much more abundant clone is one base away. CDR3 region: CASSIHQETQYF. The CDR3 DNA follows: TGTGCCAGCAGCATACACCAAGAGACCCAGTACTTC. The chain is built from TRBV5-5 and TRBJ2-7; no reliable D call. Matching the DNA end better, TRBJ2-5 makes the J call doubtful. From germline, CDR1 is SGHKS and CDR2 YYEKEE (reference sequence). The CDR3 consists of 12 residues.